The 5 T cell receptor beta chains listed next were all sequenced from one sample in a study of blood T cell repertoires in COVID-19. The data were produced by immunoSEQ multiplex PCR, yet TCRdb's version contains in-frame clones alone and is incomplete. The sample has about 76,000 clones, 70% to 90% seen once; the top ten hold about 18%. Sequencing was carried out using peripheral blood. The receptors come from a human donor in a cohort sampled during active COVID-19.

This rearrangement joins TRBV7-6 to TRBJ2-5, with TRBD2 as a possible D gene (6 bases). The CDR3 loop spans 15 amino acids. V was cut by 5 bases and J by 0 bases, with 13 bases left in between. Germline-derived CDR1 and CDR2 are SGHVS and FNYEAQ. CDR3 nucleotides: TGTGCCAGCAGCGAGAAATGGGGGGACCAAGAGACCCAGTACTTC. Translated, it gives CASSEKWGDQETQYF.

V and J are TRBV20-1 and TRBJ1-2; D remains unclear. The V end lost 3 bases, the J end lost 7 bases, and 15 bases lay between the germline ends. Per the germline V gene, CDR1 is DFQATT and CDR2 is SNEGSKA (reference sequence). CDR3 length: 13 amino acids. CDR3: CSASLGGLSGYTF. DNA for the CDR3: TGCAGTGCTAGTCTTGGAGGACTTTCTGGCTACACCTTC.

V gene TRBV29-1 combines with J gene TRBJ2-3; 12 bases agree with TRBD2. After removal of 2 bases from V and 14 bases from J, the junction contained 8 bases not matched to a gene. This CDR3 has 13 amino acids. Germline V gives CDR1 SQVTM, CDR2 ANQGSEA. In DNA, the CDR3 is TGCAGCGTTGAACGGCTAGCGGGGGGGCAGGTGTATTTT. This translates into CSVERLAGGQVYF.

V and J are TRBV5-1 and TRBJ1-5, with 7 nucleotides matching TRBD1. Germline V gives CDR1 SGHRS, CDR2 YFSETQ. Trimming took 0 bases from V and 2 from J; bases not matched to a gene: 2. There are 15 residues in the CDR3. Written as DNA, the CDR3 is TGCGCCAGCAGCTTGGGACAGGGAGGCAATCAGCCCCAGCATTTT. This gives the protein CASSLGQGGNQPQHF.

The chain combines TRBV19 with TRBJ1-5; the D is unclear. Per the germline V gene, CDR1 is LNHDA and CDR2 is SQIVND (reference sequence). The V end was cut by 5 bases, the J end by 4 bases, with 9 bases between. This CDR3 has 13 amino acids. The CDR3 nucleotides read TGTGCCAGTAGTGAGGCGGCGAATCAGCCCCAGCATTTT. Translated: CASSEAANQPQHF.